This T cell receptor beta chain appears in the sequencing data of a study of OX40 agonist ivuxolimab in advanced cancers. Study summary: Among those treated, three patients had partial responses, one with hepatocellular carcinoma and two with cutaneous melanoma.

Data came from immunoSEQ multiplex PCR; TCRdb stores just in-frame clones and leaves some out. This table holds 55,000 to 85,000 clones, 92% found once. This CDR3 spans 13 amino acids. Trimming took off 6 bases at V and 2 bases at J, with 14 bases between the two ends. From germline, CDR1 is SQVTM and CDR2 ANQGSEA. This clone is a singleton in its sample. Its antigen is undetermined. Study-wide results and limits: The study observed clonal expansion of CD4+ and CD8+ blood T cells by week 6 at 0.1 to 3.0 mg/kg.

The sequencing here drew on CD4+ or CD8+ T cells sorted from blood, taken in a trial of the OX40 agonist ivuxolimab. This TCR came from an adult with an advanced solid tumor such as melanoma, head and neck, liver or kidney cancer. The chain joins TRBV29-1 to TRBJ2-7; a possible D gene is TRBD2 (6 bases). The CDR3 region is CSVAEGFPYEQYF. CDR3 coding DNA: TGCAGCGTCGCGGAGGGGTTCCCCTACGAGCAGTACTTC.